The 14 T cell receptor beta chains reported below all come from one sample, sequenced in a study of response to subunit inactivated influenza vaccine. TCRdb reanalysed the RT-PCR reads using MiXCR and keeps one entry per CDR3 protein. The sample consists of a few hundred thousand distinct CDR3 sequences, about 10% of them appearing once. Separately, the same data were catalogued under a study of T cells expressing NK-cell markers. That investigation notes: Beta-chain TCR cDNA was generated via 5'RACE template switching with UMIs.

The input for sequencing was PBMCs from blood, taken on the day of vaccination. The source of these receptors is a man aged 50 to 60 who received an inactivated influenza vaccine.

This clonotype was counted only a few times. The V and J genes are TRBV28 and TRBJ2-1; 12 bases are shared with TRBD2. The germline V gene has CDR1 MDHEN and CDR2 SYDVKM. The CDR3 contains 16 residues. V dropped 6 bases and J dropped 10; count of bases not matched to a gene: 13. CDR3 amino acids: CASSPRELAGGNEQFF. In DNA, the CDR3 is TGTGCCAGCAGCCCCCGAGAACTAGCGGGAGGTAACGAGCAGTTCTTC.

This clonotype showed up just a few times. The gene calls are TRBV20-1 and TRBJ1-5; TRBD1 matches at 9 bases. Germline trimming cut 1 base from V and 4 bases from J; bases unmatched to any gene: 8. CDR3 size: 16 residues. CDR1 and CDR2 (germline): DFQATT, SNEGSKA (reference sequence). The CDR3 sequence: CSARAPTGGGNQPQHF. CDR3 DNA sequence: TGCAGTGCTAGAGCTCCGACAGGGGGTGGGAATCAGCCCCAGCATTTT.

V is TRBV5-1 and J is TRBJ2-5; no clear D. V lost 0 bases and J 1 base, leaving 16 bases between the germline ends. Germline assignment: CDR1 SGHRS and CDR2 YFSETQ. This CDR3 spans 17 amino acids. CDR3 sequence: CASSLDLASGVQETQYF. The DNA for the CDR3 is TGCGCCAGCAGCTTGGATTTGGCATCTGGGGTCCAAGAGACCCAGTACTTC.

This CDR3 reads CASSSFMGLQETQYF. The CDR3 DNA sequence: TGTGCCAGCAGCTCCTTTATGGGGTTACAAGAGACCCAGTACTTC. J is TRBJ2-5 and V is TRBV7-9; unclear D gene. Germline CDR1 SEHNR, CDR2 FQNEAQ (reference sequence). Trimming cost V 4 bases and J 2 bases, with 14 bases left between them. This CDR3 contains 15 residues. The full variable domain, completed using reference TRBV7-9 and TRBJ2-5, is DTGVSQNPRHKITKRGQNVTFRCDPISEHNRLYWYRQTLGQGPEFLTYFQNEAQLEKSRLLSDRFSAERPKGSFSTLEIQRTEQGDSAMYLCASSSFMGLQETQYFGPGTRLLVL.

This clonotype was seen a few times. The CDR3 loop is CASSSGLAKAYNEQFF. CDR3 DNA sequence: TGTGCCAGCAGCTCCGGACTAGCGAAAGCCTACAATGAGCAGTTCTTC. The chain links TRBV3-1 to TRBJ2-1; 9 nucleotides agree with TRBD2. CDR3 length: 16 residues. From germline, CDR1 is LGHDT and CDR2 YNNKEL (reference sequence). Trimming removed 5 bases from V and 2 bases from J; junction bases left unmatched: 7.

In this sample, this clonotype turned up many times. The rearrangement joins TRBV6-5 to TRBJ2-7; 8 bases align to TRBD1. The CDR3 loop spans 15 amino acids. V lost 2 bases to trimming and J lost 4 bases; unmatched junction nucleotides: 7. Looked up from germline, CDR1 is MNHEY and CDR2 is SVGAGI. This CDR3 is CASSYRGQGVYEQYF. CDR3 nucleotide sequence: TGTGCCAGCAGTTACCGCGGACAGGGCGTGTACGAGCAGTACTTC.

This clonotype was detected only a few times. The gene calls are TRBV28 and TRBJ1-4; D is ambiguous. The CDR3 spans 11 residues. The V end was cut by 4 bases, the J end by 16 bases, with 13 bases between. The germline V gene has CDR1 MDHEN and CDR2 SYDVKM. CDR3 loop: CASSSPVQEFF. For the CDR3, the DNA is TGTGCCAGCAGTTCGCCCGTGCAGGAGTTTTTT. Supplemented by reference TRBV28 and TRBJ1-4, the full variable domain reads DVKVTQSSRYLVKRTGEKVFLECVQDMDHENMFWYRQDPGLGLRLIYFSYDVKMKEKGDIPEGYSVSREKKERFSLILESASTNQTSMYLCASSSPVQEFFGSGTQLSVL.

The gene calls are TRBV6-1 and TRBJ2-5; D may be TRBD1 or TRBD2 (5 bases each). V was trimmed by 5 bases and J by 5 bases, leaving 15 bases between them. CDR3 length: 14 amino acids. Germline-derived CDR1 and CDR2 are MNHNS and SASEGT. CDR3: CASSLQGRGETQYF. In DNA form, the CDR3 reads TGTGCCAGCAGTCTGCAGGGTAGAGGGGAGACCCAGTACTTC.

The V gene is TRBV20-1, the J gene TRBJ2-7; the match to TRBD1 covers 11 bases. Germline V gene data show CDR1 as DFQATT and CDR2 as SNEGSKA (reference sequence). The CDR3 is made up of 13 amino acids. V lost 5 bases and J lost 5; bases outside the gene matches: 5. DNA for the CDR3: TGCAGTGCTCGCCGGGACAGGGGGGACGAGCAGTACTTC. Its translation is CSARRDRGDEQYF.

This clonotype was observed at least ten times. As DNA, the CDR3 is TGCGCCAGCAGCGCAAGCGGGGGGAGCTCCTACAATGAGCAGTTCTTC. It translates to CASSASGGSSYNEQFF. This chain connects TRBV5-1 to TRBJ2-1; 9 positions agree with TRBD2. V shed 4 bases and J 0 bases; nucleotides not matched to a gene: 5. The length of the CDR3 is 16 residues. Germline V lookup: CDR1 SGHRS, CDR2 YFSETQ.

This clonotype was seen a handful of times. This chain uses TRBV6-2 or TRBV6-3 with TRBJ1-4; no firm D call. The CDR3 sequence is 12 residues long. The ends were cut back, 7 bases at V and 0 bases at J, with 3 bases in the middle. Germline V gene data show CDR1 as MNHEY and CDR2 as SVGEGT. This CDR3 reads CASTATNEKLFF. CDR3 nucleotide sequence: TGTGCCAGCACCGCAACTAATGAAAAACTGTTTTTT.

The V and J genes are TRBV18 and TRBJ2-2; tentative D call: TRBD1 (5 bases). The CDR3 totals 15 residues. Germline CDR1 is KGHSH and CDR2 is LQKENI. Trimming took off 3 bases at V and 1 base at J, with 9 bases between the two ends. CDR3 amino acids: CASSPTVLNTGELFF. Here the CDR3 DNA reads TGTGCCAGCTCACCGACAGTTCTGAACACCGGGGAGCTGTTTTTT.

There are a few counts of this clonotype. The chain joins TRBV12-3 or TRBV12-4 to TRBJ1-1, with D unclear. The CDR3 consists of 13 residues. V was cut by 5 bases and J by 3 bases, with 10 bases left in between. CDR3 protein: CASSGPMHTEAFF. CDR3 coding DNA: TGTGCCAGCAGTGGACCCATGCACACTGAAGCTTTCTTT.

This sequence joins TRBV12-3 or TRBV12-4 and TRBJ2-3; 7 bases agree with TRBD1. The CDR3 length is 16 residues. J gave up 10 bases and V 6 bases, and 19 bases lay outside the gene matches. CDR3 in amino acids: CASSQGTAKGHVPQYF. The DNA for the CDR3 is TGTGCCAGCAGCCAGGGGACAGCTAAGGGCCACGTCCCGCAGTATTTT.